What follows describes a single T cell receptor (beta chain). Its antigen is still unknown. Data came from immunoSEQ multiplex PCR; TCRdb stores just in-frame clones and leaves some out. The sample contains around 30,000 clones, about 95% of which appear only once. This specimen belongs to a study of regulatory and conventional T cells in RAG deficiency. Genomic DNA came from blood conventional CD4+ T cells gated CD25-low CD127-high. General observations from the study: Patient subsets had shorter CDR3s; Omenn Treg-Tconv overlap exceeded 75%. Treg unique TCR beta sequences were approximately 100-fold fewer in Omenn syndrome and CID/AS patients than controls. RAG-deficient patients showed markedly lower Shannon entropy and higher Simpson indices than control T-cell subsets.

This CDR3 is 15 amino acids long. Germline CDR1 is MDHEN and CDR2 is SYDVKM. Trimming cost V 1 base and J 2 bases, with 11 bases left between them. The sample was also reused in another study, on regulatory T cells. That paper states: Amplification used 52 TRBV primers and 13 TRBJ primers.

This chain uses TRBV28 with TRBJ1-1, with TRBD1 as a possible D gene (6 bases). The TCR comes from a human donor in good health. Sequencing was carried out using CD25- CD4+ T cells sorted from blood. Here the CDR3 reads CASSLFSDSNTEAFF. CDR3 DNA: TGTGCCAGCAGTTTATTCTCGGACAGTAACACTGAAGCTTTCTTT.